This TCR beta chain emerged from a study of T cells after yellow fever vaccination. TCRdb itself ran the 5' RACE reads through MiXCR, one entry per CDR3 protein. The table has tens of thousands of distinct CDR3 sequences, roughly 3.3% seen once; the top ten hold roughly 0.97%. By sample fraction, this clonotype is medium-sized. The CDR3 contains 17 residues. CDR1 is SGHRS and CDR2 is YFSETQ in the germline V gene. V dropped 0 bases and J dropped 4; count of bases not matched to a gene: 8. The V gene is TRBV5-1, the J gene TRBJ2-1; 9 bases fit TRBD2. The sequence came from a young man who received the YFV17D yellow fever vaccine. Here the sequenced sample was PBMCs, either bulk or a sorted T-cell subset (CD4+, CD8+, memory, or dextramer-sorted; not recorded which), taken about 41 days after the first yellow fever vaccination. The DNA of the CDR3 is TGCGCCAGCAGCTTGGCCGGTTTAGCGGGAGCGTACAATGAGCAGTTCTTC. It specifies CASSLAGLAGAYNEQFF.